This T cell receptor beta chain originates from a study of Ad26.COV2.S vaccination and SARS-CoV-2 variants (dated by TCRdb to the early 2020s). Background for the entire study: Donors in the vaccine arm were drawn from COV1001, a phase I-IIa trial of Ad26.COV2.S in healthy adults that was multicentre, randomized, double-blind and placebo-controlled. Trial participants were randomized into five groups of five, in which low-dose or high-dose Ad26.COV2.S was given once or twice, or placebo was given on both occasions. The specificity and breadth of SARS-CoV-2-reactive T cell receptors after Ad26.COV2.S vaccination were assessed by TCRbeta repertoire sequencing. Dosing of Ad26.COV2.S was intramuscular, at either 5x10^10 or 1x10^11 viral particles, delivered as one shot or as two shots spaced 56 days apart. Blinding of investigators to trial group allocation was maintained during experiments and outcome assessment. A total of about 30 samples were included in the TCR-sequenced set, comprising around 19 Ad26.COV2.S vaccine recipients, 5 placebo recipients and 8 SARS-CoV-2 convalescent individuals.

This clone turned up a few times. There is no known antigen for this receptor. Base quality data are lacking; no much larger clone is found one base away. What this sample's treatment or condition label stands for: 15 to 20 received Ad26.COV2.S at low or high dose, single or two shots; about five received placebo; per-sample allocation not given. Repertoires of vaccine and placebo recipients were sequenced from samples taken on day 63 after the first injection. Cohort 1b enrolled 20 to 30 adults aged 18-55 years at a single site in Boston, USA, between 29 July and 7 August 2020. Ad26.COV2.S consisted of a replication-incompetent adenovirus type 26 vector by which a prefusion-stabilized SARS-CoV-2 spike protein from the original Wuhan strain was expressed. Here is what the overall study found, with its caveats: After vaccination, substantial breadth of spike-specific CD8+ and CD4+ T cell responses was reported. Non-spike TCR breadth was comparable between vaccine and placebo recipients, consistent with the vaccine containing only spike. The study was not powered to compare responses between vaccine doses or regimens. The authors noted that total T cell responses may have been underestimated by the TCR breadth and depth analyses. Compared with placebo recipients, Ad26.COV2.S recipients showed higher spike-specific TCR breadth (P = 0.0014).

The CDR3 runs 16 amino acids, cysteine and phenylalanine included. CDR3 DNA only is kept here, 48 bases in frame from base 1. Trimming takes 0 bases off V and 5 bases off J; junction bases not matched to a gene: 8. Based on the germline V gene, the CDR1 and CDR2 sequences are MGHRA and YSYEKL. The immunoSEQ Assay was the method used to sequence TCRbeta CDR3 regions. After extraction, genomic DNA underwent amplification by bias-controlled multiplex PCR, followed by high-throughput sequencing. Regarding the original processing steps: To quantify the absolute abundance of each unique TCRbeta CDR3 region, sequences were collapsed and filtered. Usable DNA was measured by amplifying reference genes present in all nucleated cells, and TCRbeta template counts were normalized to that usable DNA to estimate T cell fraction. Repertoire TCRs were annotated as SARS-CoV-2-specific when V gene, CDR3 amino acid sequence and J gene were exactly matched to a known reactive TCR set. The reference SARS-CoV-2 TCR set was obtained from MIRA and was filtered for enrichment in COVID-19-positive ImmuneCODE repertoires, whereby public or cross-reactive TCRs were removed. Using the MIRA antigens, annotated TCRs were further analysed by specific ORF or by position within an ORF. Breadth was defined as the number of annotated unique rearrangements divided by the total number of unique productive rearrangements, and depth was defined as the summed frequency of the annotated unique rearrangements. Two-sided Wilcoxon rank-sum tests were applied when comparing TCR breadth between groups. What TCRdb holds here is the immuneACCESS table cut down to in-frame rearrangements. Part of the clones is not present; checked against another copy, under half of the missing clones reflect an unresolved V gene, and the others are unexplained. V, J and clone size reflect that table, while D and trimming were determined from the DNA. For this sample there are approximately 420,000 clones; roughly nine tenths appear just once. Under 4% of the sample is in the top ten clones.

The sample was peripheral blood, taken in a trial of Ad26.COV2.S vaccine versus placebo. The chain employs TRBV4-1 and TRBJ2-7; the central 9 bases match TRBD2. The sequence was collected from a person between 18 and 65 years old who received the Ad26.COV2.S COVID-19 vaccine or a placebo. The DNA sequence is TGCGCCAGCAGCCAAGAAAGGCCTAGCGGGGACCACGAGCAGTACTTC. Its product reads: CASSQERPSGDHEQYF.